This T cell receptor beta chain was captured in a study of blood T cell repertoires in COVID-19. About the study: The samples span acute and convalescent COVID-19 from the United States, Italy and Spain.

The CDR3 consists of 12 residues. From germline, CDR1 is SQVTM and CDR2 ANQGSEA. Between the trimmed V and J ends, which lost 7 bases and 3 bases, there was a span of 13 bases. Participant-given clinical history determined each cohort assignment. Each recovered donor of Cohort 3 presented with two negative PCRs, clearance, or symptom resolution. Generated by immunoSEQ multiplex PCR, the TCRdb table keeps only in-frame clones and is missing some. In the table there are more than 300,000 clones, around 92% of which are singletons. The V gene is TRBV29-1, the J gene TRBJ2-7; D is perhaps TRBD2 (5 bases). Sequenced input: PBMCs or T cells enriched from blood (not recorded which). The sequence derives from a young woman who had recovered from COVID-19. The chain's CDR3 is CSARGADYEQYF. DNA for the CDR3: TGCAGCGCCCGGGGAGCCGACTACGAGCAGTACTTC.